A single count supports the clone carrying this T cell receptor beta chain. The antigen remains unidentified. These data are taken from a study of a mutant IDH1 vaccine in newly diagnosed glioma. This CDR3 contains 18 residues. With 2 bases clipped from V and 6 bases from J, the junction kept 13 bases outside the gene matches. The germline gives CDR1 GTSNPN, CDR2 SVGIG (reference sequence). The time point here: week 47, end of study. It was 300 ug of mutant IDH1 20-mer peptide that made up each vaccine dose, given with topical imiquimod. The patients received vaccinations eight times, in weeks 1, 3, 5, 7, 11, 15, 19 and 23. New WHO grade 3 or 4 IDH1-mutant, ATRX-lost astrocytomas were present in all donors. The data were produced by immunoSEQ multiplex PCR, yet TCRdb's version contains in-frame clones alone and is incomplete. The sample shows around 61,000 clones, 70% to 85% of them seen only once.

The chain couples TRBV30 to TRBJ2-1; 13 bases line up with TRBD2. The sequenced sample was PBMCs, obtained from a glioma patient whose treatment included an IDH1 peptide vaccine. The receptor's source is a man aged 50-59 years with glioma. The CDR3 sequence is CAWSPLILAGGRVNEQFF. The CDR3 nucleotides read TGTGCCTGGAGTCCTCTAATACTAGCGGGGGGGAGGGTCAATGAGCAGTTCTTC.